Detailed here is one T cell receptor beta chain. Its cognate antigen is unknown. The read ends 3 residues shy of where the CDR3 ends; the end is completed using the germline J gene. Germline CDR1 is MRHNA and CDR2 is SNTAGT. CDR3 length: 16 residues. V was pared by 5 bases and J by 6 bases, with 6 bases of the junction left unmatched. The data derive from a study of T cells in women clearing cervical HPV infection. Each participant carried one incident cervical HPV16 infection only. Study-wide findings and caveats: A classifier using richness and V gene abundances reached an AUC of approximately 0.8.

TCRdb's table, derived via immunoSEQ multiplex PCR, lists solely in-frame clones and lacks some. The sample includes some 11,000 clones. The TCR was taken from a woman between 18 and 70 years old with a cervical HPV16 infection that either progressed to CIN3+ or cleared (not recorded which). The rearrangement uses TRBV6-4 and TRBJ2-2; 13 nucleotides match TRBD2. Source material: blood buffy coat. The covered CDR3 bases are TGTGCCAGCAGTCGGACTAGCGGGGGTCTGGCCGGGGAG. Translating it yields CASSRTSGGLAGE. The whole CDR3 protein is CASSRTSGGLAGELFF.